These T cell receptor beta chains were read from a single sample in a study of T-cell memory formation after mild COVID-19. A single record per CDR3 protein comes from TCRdb applying MiXCR to the 5' RACE reads. The table records roughly 340,000 distinct CDR3 sequences, 20% to 25% of them present only once. Input material: PBMCs or a T cell subset sorted from them (not recorded which). These receptors were obtained from a man between 18 and 35 years old who had mild COVID-19 (a few samples of this study predate the infection). Cell type and time point are not known. CDR3s include the opening cysteine and the closing phenylalanine or tryptophan. The D gene is left open where the match is weak. Part of the rows lack a size; the others show once, few, many or a class for expanded clones.

j_gene	abundance	d_gene	v_gene	CDR3nt	CDR3aa
TRBJ1-1	-	TRBD1	TRBV7-8	TGTGCCAGTACCGGGACAGGGTCCACTGAAGCTTTCTTT	CASTGTGSTEAFF
TRBJ1-4	few	-	TRBV7-6	TGTGCCAGCAGCTTTAGCGCAGGAAAAGGGGCAACTAATGAAAAACTGTTTTTT	CASSFSAGKGATNEKLFF
TRBJ1-2	-	TRBD1	TRBV7-2	TGTGCCAGCAGCCAGGGGACAGGACAACGGGGCTACACCTTC	CASSQGTGQRGYTF
TRBJ2-1	-	-	TRBV9	TGTGCCAGCAGCGTAGCCCCCCGGCGGGGCGACAATGAGCAGTTCTTC	CASSVAPRRGDNEQFF
TRBJ2-7	once	-	TRBV15	TGTGCCACCAGCAGAGAGCCCTACGAGCAGTACTTC	CATSREPYEQYF
TRBJ1-3	few	TRBD1	TRBV18	TGTGCCAGCTCACCGGACAGGGTTGGAAACACCATATATTTT	CASSPDRVGNTIYF
TRBJ2-7	-	-	TRBV3-1	TGTGCCAGCAGCCAAGACCCGTTCCTCGGCTACGAGCAGTACTTC	CASSQDPFLGYEQYF
TRBJ2-5	few	-	TRBV9	TGTGCCAGCAGCGTACCAACAAACTCGGGGATCGAGAAGGAGACCCAGTACTTC	CASSVPTNSGIEKETQYF
TRBJ2-3	few	-	TRBV7-6	TGTGCCAGCGGACTTGACGCAGCAGATACGCAGTATTTT	CASGLDAADTQYF
TRBJ1-4	-	TRBD1	TRBV7-2	TGTGCCAGCAGACAAGGGACAGGGGGACTGTTTTTT	CASRQGTGGLFF
TRBJ1-2	-	-	TRBV3-1	TGTGCCAGCAGCCCGGAACAGCTAATTGGCTACACCTTC	CASSPEQLIGYTF
TRBJ1-1	many	-	TRBV11-1	TGTGCCAGCAGCTTAGAGGGTAGCACTGAAGCTTTCTTT	CASSLEGSTEAFF
TRBJ2-1	-	TRBD2	TRBV7-9	TGTGCCAGCAGCTTAGCGACTAGCGGGGACAACGCCTACAATGAGCAGTTCTTC	CASSLATSGDNAYNEQFF
TRBJ2-4	-	TRBD1	TRBV5-6	TGTGCCAGCAAGAAGGGGGCTAACCAAGCCAAAAACATTCAGTACTTC	CASKKGANQAKNIQYF
TRBJ2-2	few	-	TRBV11-3	TGTGCCAGCAGCCATCGGGGGCGAGCGGGGAACACCGGGGAGCTGTTTTTT	CASSHRGRAGNTGELFF
TRBJ2-7	-	TRBD2	TRBV27	TGTGCCAGCAGTTTTAGCGGGGGGTCCTACGAGCAGTACTTC	CASSFSGGSYEQYF
TRBJ1-2	few	TRBD1	TRBV5-6	TGTGCCAGCAGCCCAAAGGACAGGAACTATGGCTACACCTTC	CASSPKDRNYGYTF
TRBJ2-6	-	-	TRBV5-1	TGCGCCAGCAGCTTGGTTCCGGGGGATGGGGCCAACGTCCTGACTTTC	CASSLVPGDGANVLTF
TRBJ1-6	-	-	TRBV5-1	TGCGCCAGCAGCCGGTGGACCCCAGAAGATTCACCCCTCCACTTT	CASSRWTPEDSPLHF
TRBJ2-7	few	TRBD2	TRBV7-2	TGTGCCAGCAGCTTGGGCGGGGGACCCTACGAGCAGTACTTC	CASSLGGGPYEQYF
TRBJ2-3	few	TRBD1	TRBV25-1	TGTGCCAGCAGTTCGGACAGGGGGAAAGATACGCAGTATTTT	CASSSDRGKDTQYF
TRBJ2-5	-	-	TRBV12-3/TRBV12-4	TGTGCCAGCAGTTTGATGGAGGGACAAGAGACCCAGTACTTC	CASSLMEGQETQYF
TRBJ1-1	-	-	TRBV6-5	TGTGCCAGCAGTTACCGACAAGGTAATGAAGCTTTCTTT	CASSYRQGNEAFF
TRBJ1-5	few	-	TRBV6-2/TRBV6-3	TGTGCCAGCAGTCCGAATCAAGTAGGGCCCCAGCATTTT	CASSPNQVGPQHF
TRBJ2-3	-	TRBD1	TRBV20-1	TGCAGTGCTGGGGGACAGGGGAGGACAGATACGCAGTATTTT	CSAGGQGRTDTQYF
TRBJ2-1	-	-	TRBV19	TGTGCCAGTAGTATGGGAGCGTCCCGAGTCCAGCAGTTCTTC	CASSMGASRVQQFF
TRBJ2-1	many	-	TRBV12-3/TRBV12-4	TGTGCCAGCAGGCCTCAGGCGGATAGGAATAATGAGCAGTTCTTC	CASRPQADRNNEQFF
TRBJ2-3	-	-	TRBV3-1	TGTGCCAGCAGCCAATTGGCAGATACGCAGTATTTT	CASSQLADTQYF
TRBJ1-2	many	-	TRBV5-5	TGTGCCAGCAGCTTGGGGGAAACCCTCTACTATGGCTACACCTTC	CASSLGETLYYGYTF
TRBJ1-1	few	-	TRBV6-1	TGTGCCAGCAGGGCGAGCGGACAGCCCAAAGCTTTCTTT	CASRASGQPKAFF
TRBJ2-2	-	-	TRBV7-2	TGTGCCAGCAGCTTAGGAGGGGTCGGCACCGGGGAGCTGTTTTTT	CASSLGGVGTGELFF
TRBJ1-2	-	-	TRBV5-1	TGCGCCAGCAGCTTGGCCCAGCCCGGTGATGGCTACACCTTC	CASSLAQPGDGYTF
TRBJ1-2	-	-	TRBV7-2	TGTGCCAGCAGCCCTTTTAGGACGGGGAACTATGGCTACACCTTC	CASSPFRTGNYGYTF
TRBJ2-2	few	TRBD2	TRBV7-3	TGTGCCAGCAGCTTCTCTCCGGGAGGGACCGGGGAGCTGTTTTTT	CASSFSPGGTGELFF
TRBJ2-1	many	TRBD2	TRBV7-9	TGTGCCAGCAGCTTAAGGGTCGGGACTAGCGGGGAAAGAAGATACAATGAGCAGTTCTTC	CASSLRVGTSGERRYNEQFF
TRBJ1-4	few	-	TRBV7-9	TGTGCCAGCAGCTTAAACAGGCTCGGGCATGCAAAACTGTTTTTT	CASSLNRLGHAKLFF
TRBJ2-1	few	TRBD2	TRBV7-2	TGTGCCAGCAGCTTAACCGGGAGGACTAGCGGCTACAATGAGCAGTTCTTC	CASSLTGRTSGYNEQFF
TRBJ1-5	few	-	TRBV12-3/TRBV12-4	TGTGCCAGCAGTTTTGCGGGGGCTGGTCAGCCCCAGCATTTT	CASSFAGAGQPQHF
TRBJ1-2	few	-	TRBV28	TGTGCCAGTGGGAGAGGGTACTATGGCTACACCTTC	CASGRGYYGYTF
TRBJ2-2	-	TRBD1	TRBV9	TGTGCCAGCAGCGTAGCTCTGGACAGGGAGTCCGGGGAGCTGTTTTTT	CASSVALDRESGELFF
TRBJ2-3	-	TRBD2	TRBV18	TGTGCCAGCTCACCGACTAGCGGGTTGGGCACAGATACGCAGTATTTT	CASSPTSGLGTDTQYF
TRBJ1-6	few	-	TRBV7-2	TGTGCCAGCAGCTCCGGTACTGATAATTCACCCCTCCACTTT	CASSSGTDNSPLHF
TRBJ2-4	few	TRBD1	TRBV7-9	TGTGCCAGCAGCCGTGACAGGGGGCCGTTCATTCAGTACTTC	CASSRDRGPFIQYF
TRBJ1-2	few	-	TRBV6-5	TGTGCCAGCAGTTATGGGCAAGCGAACTATGGCTACACCTTC	CASSYGQANYGYTF
TRBJ2-1	many	-	TRBV2	TGTGCCAGCAAAACTAGTCAGTACAATGAGCAGTTCTTC	CASKTSQYNEQFF
TRBJ1-2	few	-	TRBV18	TGTGCCAGCTCACCACCGCTGGGGGATGATAACTATGGCTACACCTTC	CASSPPLGDDNYGYTF
TRBJ2-2	-	-	TRBV6-5	TGTGCCAGCAGTTCTCTGATCTGGCGAAGTCCCGGGGAGCTGTTTTTT	CASSSLIWRSPGELFF
TRBJ1-5	-	-	TRBV7-2	TGTGCCAGCAGCCTAGGGGCCGCCAATCAGCCCCAGCATTTT	CASSLGAANQPQHF
TRBJ2-5	many	TRBD1	TRBV4-3	TGCGCCAGCAGCCGCCGACAGGGGATCGGAGAGACCCAGTACTTC	CASSRRQGIGETQYF
TRBJ1-5	few	-	TRBV6-5	TGTGCCAGCTCCTGGGGCGGGGGAGGTCAGCCCCAGCATTTT	CASSWGGGGQPQHF
TRBJ1-2	few	TRBD1	TRBV5-5	TGTGCCAGCGGACAGGGCATGTGGGGCTACACCTTC	CASGQGMWGYTF
TRBJ2-4	few	-	TRBV28	TGTGCCAGCAGTCCGAGAAACATTCAGTACTTC	CASSPRNIQYF
TRBJ2-1	few	-	TRBV4-1	TGCGCCAGCAGCCTCCAGGGTTTGTACAATGAGCAGTTCTTC	CASSLQGLYNEQFF
TRBJ1-5	few	TRBD1	TRBV9	TGTGCCAGCAGCACGAGCCGGGACAGGGGCCAGCCCCAGCATTTT	CASSTSRDRGQPQHF
TRBJ1-1	few	-	TRBV10-2	TGCGCCAGCAGTGACCTCGGGGCGGGGAACACTGAAGCTTTCTTT	CASSDLGAGNTEAFF
TRBJ1-2	-	-	TRBV6-5	TGTGCCAGCAGTTACTCGACAGGAAATAGCTATGGCTACACCTTC	CASSYSTGNSYGYTF
TRBJ1-1	few	TRBD1	TRBV19	TGTGCCAGTAGGACAGGGGGCCTGACTGAAGCTTTCTTT	CASRTGGLTEAFF
TRBJ2-1	-	TRBD2	TRBV20-1	TGCAGTGCTACTAGCGGGGGTCGATCCTACAATGAGCAGTTCTTC	CSATSGGRSYNEQFF
TRBJ2-1	few	TRBD2	TRBV5-1	TGCGCCAGCAGCGAGCTAGCGGGGGGCTCCTACAATGAGCAGTTCTTC	CASSELAGGSYNEQFF
TRBJ1-1	-	-	TRBV29-1	TGCAGCGTTAGACTTCCCGGTACACAAAACACTGAAGCTTTCTTT	CSVRLPGTQNTEAFF